A selection of T cell receptor beta chains follows, all from one sample in a study of T cell repertoires in cytomegalovirus infection. TCRdb re-called the reads through MiXCR, storing one row per CDR3 protein. This repertoire shows around 540,000 distinct CDR3 sequences, about 33% found once; its top ten account for roughly 15%. No antigen has been assigned to these receptors. The source material was cultured PBMCs, sampled from culture after CMV antigen stimulation. These receptors were taken from a human donor in good health (CMV status not recorded). Some clones in this sample may be carry-over from other donors' samples. CDR3s include the opening cysteine and the closing phenylalanine or tryptophan. D genes are given only for firm matches. Clone sizes are given selectively: once, few, many, or a class where the clone is expanded.

v_gene: TRBV24-1
abundance: many
j_gene: TRBJ2-1
d_gene: TRBD2
CDR3nt: TGTGCCACCGGCCGTCGTGGCGGGAGGTGGGGCGATGAGCAGTTCTTC
CDR3aa: CATGRRGGRWGDEQFF

v_gene: TRBV7-8
abundance: -
j_gene: TRBJ1-5
d_gene: -
CDR3nt: TGTGCCAGCAGCTTAGACGACAGTAATCAGCCCCAGCATTTT
CDR3aa: CASSLDDSNQPQHF

v_gene: TRBV23-1
abundance: -
j_gene: TRBJ2-6
d_gene: TRBD2
CDR3nt: TGCGCCAGCAGCGGGGGGGAACCCTCTGGGGCCAACGTCCTGACTTTC
CDR3aa: CASSGGEPSGANVLTF

v_gene: TRBV11-2
abundance: few
j_gene: TRBJ2-1
d_gene: TRBD2
CDR3nt: TGTGCCAGCAGCTTATCCGGGACTAGCCCGTTCTTC
CDR3aa: CASSLSGTSPFF

v_gene: TRBV7-6
abundance: -
j_gene: TRBJ2-1
d_gene: TRBD2
CDR3nt: TGTGCCAGCAGCCCACGATTTACGCTGCGGGAGGGCCTCCACAATGAGCAGTTCTTC
CDR3aa: CASSPRFTLREGLHNEQFF

v_gene: TRBV14
abundance: -
j_gene: TRBJ2-3
d_gene: TRBD2
CDR3nt: TGTGCCAGCAGCCAAGTCGGGAGGCTAGCGGGAGGAGGGACGCAGTATTTT
CDR3aa: CASSQVGRLAGGGTQYF

v_gene: TRBV5-6
abundance: -
j_gene: TRBJ1-1
d_gene: -
CDR3nt: TGTGCCAGCAGCTTGGTTGGCCGGCAGTCTTTCTTT
CDR3aa: CASSLVGRQSFF

v_gene: TRBV7-2
abundance: -
j_gene: TRBJ2-3
d_gene: -
CDR3nt: TGTGCCAGCAGCCGAGGGCTAGCTGGAGATACGCAGTATTTT
CDR3aa: CASSRGLAGDTQYF

v_gene: TRBV20-1
abundance: -
j_gene: TRBJ1-2
d_gene: -
CDR3nt: TGCAGTGCGGGGTCGGGGTATGGCTACACCTTC
CDR3aa: CSAGSGYGYTF

v_gene: TRBV6-5
abundance: few
j_gene: TRBJ1-1
d_gene: -
CDR3nt: TGTGCCAGCAGTTACTCTCCAGGGACGAACACTGAAGCTTTCTTT
CDR3aa: CASSYSPGTNTEAFF

v_gene: TRBV7-2
abundance: few
j_gene: TRBJ1-5
d_gene: -
CDR3nt: TGTGCCAGCAGCTTAGAGGGAAGCGGCAATCAGCCCCAGCATTTT
CDR3aa: CASSLEGSGNQPQHF

v_gene: TRBV12-3/TRBV12-4
abundance: -
j_gene: TRBJ1-4
d_gene: -
CDR3nt: TGTGCCAGCAGCCCGTTATTAGGTTCTAATGAAAAACTGTTTTTT
CDR3aa: CASSPLLGSNEKLFF

v_gene: TRBV7-6
abundance: few
j_gene: TRBJ2-2
d_gene: -
CDR3nt: TGTGCCAGCAGCGCATACAGCCCGCCGGAGCTGTTTTTT
CDR3aa: CASSAYSPPELFF

v_gene: TRBV11-2
abundance: -
j_gene: TRBJ2-3
d_gene: TRBD2
CDR3nt: TGTGCCAGCAAACCACTAGCGGGAGGGCTCGGCGGGGGTACGCAGTATTTT
CDR3aa: CASKPLAGGLGGGTQYF

v_gene: TRBV15
abundance: few
j_gene: TRBJ2-1
d_gene: -
CDR3nt: TGTGCCACCAGCAGAGAAAGCGGTAAGGGGCCTGATGAGCAGTTCTTC
CDR3aa: CATSRESGKGPDEQFF

v_gene: TRBV7-9
abundance: -
j_gene: TRBJ2-2
d_gene: TRBD1
CDR3nt: TGTGCCAGCAGAGTAGGACAGGGCCTCAACACCGGGGAGCTGTTTTTT
CDR3aa: CASRVGQGLNTGELFF

v_gene: TRBV14
abundance: -
j_gene: TRBJ2-1
d_gene: -
CDR3nt: TGTGCCAGCAGCCAAGATCGAGACTTCCCGCGCTCCTACAATGAGCAGTTCTTC
CDR3aa: CASSQDRDFPRSYNEQFF

v_gene: TRBV24-1
abundance: few
j_gene: TRBJ2-1
d_gene: -
CDR3nt: TGTGCCACCAGTGATCCGGGACTCCAAGAGCAGTTCTTC
CDR3aa: CATSDPGLQEQFF

v_gene: TRBV6-2/TRBV6-3
abundance: once
j_gene: TRBJ2-2
d_gene: -
CDR3nt: TGTGCCAGCAATCAACTCGGGACGGACACCGGGGAGCTGTTTTTT
CDR3aa: CASNQLGTDTGELFF

v_gene: TRBV20-1
abundance: -
j_gene: TRBJ2-4
d_gene: -
CDR3nt: TGCAGTGCTTTGGACGGAGGATTCATTCAGTACTTC
CDR3aa: CSALDGGFIQYF

v_gene: TRBV25-1
abundance: -
j_gene: TRBJ1-5
d_gene: -
CDR3nt: TGTGCCAGCAGTGAATGGGGGGGGAATCAGCCCCAGCATTTT
CDR3aa: CASSEWGGNQPQHF

v_gene: TRBV7-9
abundance: -
j_gene: TRBJ2-3
d_gene: TRBD2
CDR3nt: TGTGCCAGCAGCTTACCGGGGGACGGAGGCGGTCCGGGGGGAGATACGCAGTATTTT
CDR3aa: CASSLPGDGGGPGGDTQYF

v_gene: TRBV7-2
abundance: few
j_gene: TRBJ2-1
d_gene: TRBD2
CDR3nt: TGTGCCAGCAGTCTACAGGGCACTAGCGGACCCTACAATGAGCAGTTCTTC
CDR3aa: CASSLQGTSGPYNEQFF

v_gene: TRBV12-3/TRBV12-4
abundance: -
j_gene: TRBJ2-3
d_gene: -
CDR3nt: TGTGCCAGCAGTTTTTTCGGAGGGGCAGATACGCAGTATTTT
CDR3aa: CASSFFGGADTQYF

v_gene: TRBV7-3
abundance: few
j_gene: TRBJ2-5
d_gene: -
CDR3nt: TGTGCCAGCAGCTTAACGGGGACAAGAGTCCAAGAGACCCAGTACTTC
CDR3aa: CASSLTGTRVQETQYF

v_gene: TRBV7-9
abundance: -
j_gene: TRBJ2-1
d_gene: -
CDR3nt: TGTGCCAGCAGCTTAACCCCCCCGGAAGGGAACAATGAGCAGTTCTTC
CDR3aa: CASSLTPPEGNNEQFF

v_gene: TRBV5-1
abundance: -
j_gene: TRBJ2-7
d_gene: TRBD1
CDR3nt: TGCGCCAGCGGTCGGGACAGGGGTAATCCCTACGAGCAGTACTTC
CDR3aa: CASGRDRGNPYEQYF

v_gene: TRBV4-3
abundance: -
j_gene: TRBJ1-2
d_gene: -
CDR3nt: TGCGCCAGCAGCCAAGGAGTGTATCCTAACTATGGCTACACCTTC
CDR3aa: CASSQGVYPNYGYTF

v_gene: TRBV12-3/TRBV12-4
abundance: few
j_gene: TRBJ2-1
d_gene: -
CDR3nt: TGTGCCAGCAGAACTAGTGACTCCTACAATGAGCAGTTCTTC
CDR3aa: CASRTSDSYNEQFF

v_gene: TRBV7-6
abundance: few
j_gene: TRBJ2-7
d_gene: TRBD2
CDR3nt: TGTGCCAGCAGCTCTAGACTAGCGGGAGCCTACGAGCAGTACTTC
CDR3aa: CASSSRLAGAYEQYF

v_gene: TRBV6-8
abundance: few
j_gene: TRBJ2-1
d_gene: TRBD2
CDR3nt: TGTGCCAGCAGTTACTCAGCGGGAGGTCTGTTCTTC
CDR3aa: CASSYSAGGLFF

v_gene: TRBV19
abundance: -
j_gene: TRBJ1-4
d_gene: -
CDR3nt: TGTGCCAGTAACCCGCCCAGCGGGACGGATGAAGAACTGTTTTTT
CDR3aa: CASNPPSGTDEELFF

v_gene: TRBV7-2
abundance: few
j_gene: TRBJ2-7
d_gene: TRBD1
CDR3nt: TGTGCCAGCAGCTTACCCGGGACAGTGAGCTACGAGCAGTACTTC
CDR3aa: CASSLPGTVSYEQYF

v_gene: TRBV5-4
abundance: -
j_gene: TRBJ2-1
d_gene: TRBD2
CDR3nt: TGTGCCAGCAGCCGCCTAGCTAGCGGGAGTAACAATGAGCAGTTCTTC
CDR3aa: CASSRLASGSNNEQFF

v_gene: TRBV28
abundance: few
j_gene: TRBJ2-3
d_gene: -
CDR3nt: TGTGCCAGCAGTCGGGGGACTCAGACTGGGACAGATACGCAGTATTTT
CDR3aa: CASSRGTQTGTDTQYF

v_gene: TRBV3-1
abundance: -
j_gene: TRBJ1-6
d_gene: TRBD1
CDR3nt: TGTGCCAGCAGCCGCCGACAGGGGCCCGATTTT
CDR3aa: CASSRRQGPDF

v_gene: TRBV24-1
abundance: -
j_gene: TRBJ2-3
d_gene: TRBD1
CDR3nt: TGTGCCACCAGTGGGACAGGGGGCTTCGCAGATACGCAGTATTTT
CDR3aa: CATSGTGGFADTQYF

v_gene: TRBV11-3
abundance: -
j_gene: TRBJ2-6
d_gene: -
CDR3nt: TGTGCCAGCAGCCCTTGGGGAGGGGGATCGGGGGCCAACGTCCTGACTTTC
CDR3aa: CASSPWGGGSGANVLTF

v_gene: TRBV7-2
abundance: -
j_gene: TRBJ2-1
d_gene: -
CDR3nt: TGTGCCAGCAGCTTAGCGCCCCTCACTAAATACAATGAGCAGTTCTTC
CDR3aa: CASSLAPLTKYNEQFF

v_gene: TRBV7-2
abundance: -
j_gene: TRBJ2-2
d_gene: -
CDR3nt: TGTGCCAGCAGCCAGGGGATATACACCGGGGAGCTGTTTTTT
CDR3aa: CASSQGIYTGELFF

v_gene: TRBV27
abundance: -
j_gene: TRBJ1-1
d_gene: -
CDR3nt: TGTGCCAGCAGTTTAAGACTTCAGGGTTTGAACACTGAAGCTTTCTTT
CDR3aa: CASSLRLQGLNTEAFF

v_gene: TRBV7-8
abundance: -
j_gene: TRBJ2-7
d_gene: -
CDR3nt: TGTGCCAGCAGCCCACCCGCCGGGCGGACCTACGAGCAGTACTTC
CDR3aa: CASSPPAGRTYEQYF

v_gene: TRBV7-8
abundance: -
j_gene: TRBJ2-2
d_gene: -
CDR3nt: TGTGCCAGCAGCTTAGATCCGAGGGGGACTGGGGAGCTGTTTTTT
CDR3aa: CASSLDPRGTGELFF

v_gene: TRBV7-2
abundance: -
j_gene: TRBJ2-1
d_gene: -
CDR3nt: TGTGCCAGCAGCCGCGGGGTCTACAATGAGCAGTTCTTC
CDR3aa: CASSRGVYNEQFF

v_gene: TRBV29-1
abundance: few
j_gene: TRBJ1-1
d_gene: TRBD1
CDR3nt: TGCAGCGTTGTTGGAGAACCGGGACAGGGGAGAACTGAAGCTTTCTTT
CDR3aa: CSVVGEPGQGRTEAFF

v_gene: TRBV5-1
abundance: -
j_gene: TRBJ1-2
d_gene: TRBD1
CDR3nt: TGCGCCAGCAGCGACCGGACAGGGTGGGATTCTATCTATGGCTACACCTTC
CDR3aa: CASSDRTGWDSIYGYTF

v_gene: TRBV28
abundance: -
j_gene: TRBJ2-5
d_gene: TRBD2
CDR3nt: TGTGCCAGCAGTTTAGATAGAACCGGGACTACCTCAGAGACCCAGTACTTC
CDR3aa: CASSLDRTGTTSETQYF

v_gene: TRBV20-1
abundance: -
j_gene: TRBJ2-3
d_gene: -
CDR3nt: TGCAGTGCTAGAGGGGCAGGGACTAGCACAGATACGCAGTATTTT
CDR3aa: CSARGAGTSTDTQYF

v_gene: TRBV7-9
abundance: many
j_gene: TRBJ1-1
d_gene: -
CDR3nt: TGTGCCAGCAGCTTAGACGGGACGTGGGACACTGAAGCTTTCTTT
CDR3aa: CASSLDGTWDTEAFF

v_gene: TRBV11-2
abundance: -
j_gene: TRBJ1-2
d_gene: -
CDR3nt: TGTGCCAGCAGCTATTCACGGGGTTTGGATGGCTACACCTTC
CDR3aa: CASSYSRGLDGYTF

v_gene: TRBV2
abundance: few
j_gene: TRBJ1-2
d_gene: -
CDR3nt: TGTGCCAGCAGTGAAGGTCTCTATGGCTACACCTTC
CDR3aa: CASSEGLYGYTF

v_gene: TRBV12-3/TRBV12-4
abundance: -
j_gene: TRBJ2-2
d_gene: -
CDR3nt: TGTGCCAGCAGTTTATTACTTGGCAGGGACGGGGAGCTGTTTTTT
CDR3aa: CASSLLLGRDGELFF

v_gene: TRBV20-1
abundance: -
j_gene: TRBJ1-1
d_gene: -
CDR3nt: TGCAGTGCCAAGCGCGGAAAGATGAACACTGAAGCTTTCTTT
CDR3aa: CSAKRGKMNTEAFF

v_gene: TRBV19
abundance: -
j_gene: TRBJ2-3
d_gene: -
CDR3nt: TGTGCCAGTAGTCCATCAGGGCCTCCGGATACGCAGTATTTT
CDR3aa: CASSPSGPPDTQYF

v_gene: TRBV7-8
abundance: -
j_gene: TRBJ1-2
d_gene: TRBD1
CDR3nt: TGTGCCAGCAGTCATGGACAGGCAGCCGCTAACTATGGCTACACCTTC
CDR3aa: CASSHGQAAANYGYTF